This T cell receptor (beta chain) was identified during a study of blood T cell repertoires in COVID-19. For the study at large: Donors in the United States, Italy and Spain gave samples during acute or convalescent COVID-19.

Germline loops: CDR1 LNHNV, CDR2 YYDKDF (reference sequence). Trimming took 3 bases from V and 2 from J, leaving 8 bases between them. This CDR3 is 13 amino acids long. By share, this clone ranks as medium-sized. Clones were sequenced by immunoSEQ multiplex PCR, and TCRdb holds only the in-frame ones, with some missing. Here the sample spans 26,000 or so clones, roughly 90% being singletons. The sequencing sample was made of peripheral blood. The clonotype comes from a human donor in a cohort sampled during active COVID-19. The chain recombines TRBV15 with TRBJ2-7; D uncertain. CDR3 bases: TGTGCCACCAGCAGGAAGAGAGCCTACGAGCAGTACTTC. This sequence encodes CATSRKRAYEQYF.